The 8 T cell receptor beta chains below were found in one sample sequenced in a study of blood T cell repertoires in COVID-19. Produced via immunoSEQ multiplex PCR; TCRdb's table is partial and in-frame only. The data show 200,000 to 250,000 clones, over 80% seen once. What was sequenced was peripheral blood. These receptors originate from a man aged 25 to 40 with COVID-19, enrolled during active disease.

This chain links TRBV5-4 with TRBJ2-2; D possibly corresponds to TRBD2 (7 bases). V was shortened by 5 bases and J by 3 bases, with 17 bases between the two germline ends. Germline assignment: CDR1 SGHNT and CDR2 YYREEE (reference sequence). There are 16 residues in the CDR3. The CDR3 here is CASRGAGLADTGELFF. CDR3 nucleotide sequence: TGTGCCAGCAGGGGGGCGGGGCTAGCGGACACCGGGGAGCTGTTTTTT.

In DNA, the CDR3 is TGTGCCAGCAGCTTTGCGGGGAATAATTCACCCCTCCACTTT. This gives the protein CASSFAGNNSPLHF. This rearrangement joins TRBV7-9 to TRBJ1-6; D is ambiguous. The CDR3 spans 14 residues. CDR1 and CDR2 from the germline V gene are SEHNR and FQNEAQ (reference sequence). V lost 3 bases and J lost 5, with 8 bases in between.

The V and J genes are TRBV18 and TRBJ1-5; D is perhaps TRBD1 (6 bases). This CDR3 comprises 18 residues. CDR1 and CDR2 from the germline V gene are KGHSH and LQKENI. With 2 bases removed from V and 0 bases from J, the gap between germline ends came to 17 bases. CDR3 nucleotide sequence: TGTGCCAGCTCACCAGGTCAGGACAGTGGGTATAGCAATCAGCCCCAGCATTTT. Its translation is CASSPGQDSGYSNQPQHF.

This clone was seen a single time. The DNA of the CDR3 is TGTGCCAGTAGGCCAACGAAACTACTCAATCAGCCCCAGCATTTT. It is translated as CASRPTKLLNQPQHF. The V and J genes are TRBV19 and TRBJ1-5, with unresolved D. CDR3 size: 15 residues. The germline V and J ends were trimmed by 6 bases and 3 bases, with 15 bases remaining between them. Germline V gene sequence: CDR1 LNHDA, CDR2 SQIVND (reference sequence).

The V and J genes are TRBV6-2 or TRBV6-3 and TRBJ1-6; D call uncertain. Germline lookup yields CDR1 MNHEY and CDR2 SVGEGT. The CDR3 is made up of 18 amino acids. V was shortened by 6 bases and J by 0 bases, with 18 bases between the two germline ends. CDR3 sequence: CASSVGIPNHSYNSPLHF. DNA of the CDR3: TGTGCCAGCAGCGTCGGGATACCGAACCACTCCTATAATTCACCCCTCCACTTT.

V and J are TRBV4-1 and TRBJ2-1, with 11 nucleotides matching TRBD2. The CDR3 has 18 amino acids. The germline CDR1 and CDR2 sequences are MGHRA and YSYEKL. V shed 0 bases and J 0 bases; nucleotides not matched to a gene: 4. This chain's CDR3 is CASSQEGLAGGSYNEQFF. The DNA for the CDR3 is TGCGCCAGCAGCCAAGAAGGGCTAGCGGGGGGCTCCTACAATGAGCAGTTCTTC.

The chain joins TRBV3-1 (or the pseudogene TRBV3-2) to TRBJ2-1; 7 positions match TRBD1. Germline loops: CDR1 LGHDT, CDR2 YNNKEL (reference sequence). The CDR3 extends over 14 amino acids. V dropped 5 bases and J dropped 7; count of bases not matched to a gene: 8. CDR3 amino acids: CASSSWTGTNEQFF. CDR3 in DNA: TGTGCCAGCAGCTCTTGGACAGGTACGAATGAGCAGTTCTTC.

The V gene is TRBV19, the J gene TRBJ2-7, with 7 bases fitting TRBD1. CDR3 length equals 15 residues. Germline V gene lookup returns CDR1 LNHDA and CDR2 SQIVND (reference sequence). V was pared by 1 base and J by 1 base, with 4 bases of the junction left unmatched. The DNA of the CDR3 is TGTGCCAGTAGTATAGTTGGACAGGAGTCCTACGAGCAGTACTTC. It is translated as CASSIVGQESYEQYF.